This entry describes one T cell receptor beta chain. The antigen remains undetermined. With 5 bases clipped from V and 10 bases from J, the junction kept 11 bases outside the gene matches. Germline values: CDR1 SGHVS, CDR2 FQNEAQ. The CDR3 has 14 amino acids. This record comes from a study of OX40 agonist ivuxolimab in advanced cancers. Whole-study results and caveats: By week 6 at 0.1 to 3.0 mg/kg, blood CD4+ and CD8+ T cells had expanded clonally. In general, CD8+ T cells held more expanded clones than CD4+ did, on average.

The table came from immunoSEQ multiplex PCR; TCRdb's copy has only in-frame clones and leaves some out. The data hold 70,000 to 85,000 clones, with about nine tenths observed a single time. Autoimmune disease history or systemic immunosuppression disqualified patients. Blood sampling was done at baseline, cycle 4 day 1, and cycle 7 day 1. The sequence was obtained from an adult with an advanced solid tumor such as melanoma, head and neck, liver or kidney cancer. The chain links TRBV7-8 to TRBJ2-3; TRBD2 matches 8 bases. This specimen was CD4+ or CD8+ T cells sorted from blood, taken in a trial of the OX40 agonist ivuxolimab. The CDR3 DNA reads as TGTGCCAGCAGCCCCTCGCGGACTAGCATGGCGCAGTATTTT. Protein: CASSPSRTSMAQYF. Complete variable domain (other parts from reference TRBV7-8 and TRBJ2-3): GAGVSQSPRYKVAKRGQDVALRCDPISGHVSLFWYQQALGQGPEFLTYFQNEAQLDKSGLPSDRFFAERPEGSVSTLKIQRTQQEDSAVYLCASSPSRTSMAQYFGPGTRLTVL.